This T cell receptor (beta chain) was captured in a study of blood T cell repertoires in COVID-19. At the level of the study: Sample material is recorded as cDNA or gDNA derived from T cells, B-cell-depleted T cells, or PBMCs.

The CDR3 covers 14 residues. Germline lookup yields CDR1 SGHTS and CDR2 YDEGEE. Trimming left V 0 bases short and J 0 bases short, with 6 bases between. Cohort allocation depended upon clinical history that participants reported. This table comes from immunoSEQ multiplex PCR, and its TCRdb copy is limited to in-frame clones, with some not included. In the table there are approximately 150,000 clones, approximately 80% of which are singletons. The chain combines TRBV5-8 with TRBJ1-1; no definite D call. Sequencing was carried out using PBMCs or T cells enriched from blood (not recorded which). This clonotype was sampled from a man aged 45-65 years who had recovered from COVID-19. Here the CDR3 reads CASSLAQLNTEAFF. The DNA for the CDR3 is TGTGCCAGCAGCTTGGCACAGTTGAACACTGAAGCTTTCTTT.